The next 4 T cell receptor beta chains were all read from a single sample in a study of cytomegalovirus exposure and HLA in healthy donors. It was with 60 Vbeta and 13 Jbeta primers that the PCR ran. The method was immunoSEQ multiplex PCR; TCRdb's version includes in-frame clones alone and lacks a portion of them. Of approximately 150,000 clones detected, around 68% appear once; the ten largest clones hold approximately 2.8%. Sequenced material: PBMCs. Receptor source: a middle-aged woman in good health and CMV-seropositive.

The V call is TRBV5-1, the J call TRBJ1-6; D is perhaps TRBD1 (6 bases). V was pared by 0 bases and J by 8 bases, with 6 bases between. The CDR3 contains 13 residues. Germline assignment: CDR1 SGHRS and CDR2 YFSETQ. The CDR3 loop is CASSLEGDSPLHF. In DNA, the CDR3 is TGCGCCAGCAGCTTGGAGGGGGATTCACCCCTCCACTTT.

This clone was found once. This sequence joins TRBV6-1 and TRBJ1-6; TRBD1 matches 7 bases. J gave up 10 bases and V 7 bases, and 10 bases lay outside the gene matches. CDR3 length equals 14 residues. The germline V gene has CDR1 MNHNS and CDR2 SASEGT. The CDR3 here is CASTTGSLGSPLHF. The CDR3 DNA follows: TGTGCCAGCACGACAGGGAGTTTGGGATCACCCCTCCACTTT.

The CDR3 region has the DNA TGTGCCAGCAGTGAGCCAGGGGTTTTCACTGAAGCTTTCTTT. As protein: CASSEPGVFTEAFF. This chain connects TRBV25-1 to TRBJ1-1; possibly TRBD1 for D (6 bases). The V gene lost 3 bases and the J gene lost 4 bases, with 12 bases spanning the gap. The CDR3 is made up of 14 amino acids. Germline V gene lookup returns CDR1 MGHDK and CDR2 SYGVNS.

The chain joins TRBV6-6 to TRBJ2-7; D is possibly TRBD2 (6 bases). Germline CDR1 is MNHNY and CDR2 is SVGAGI (reference sequence). The length of the CDR3 is 14 residues. The V gene lost 7 bases and the J gene lost 4 bases, with 17 bases spanning the gap. The CDR3 bases are TGTGCCAGCACCCGGGACTCCACAAGGTACGAGCAGTACTTC. It specifies CASTRDSTRYEQYF.